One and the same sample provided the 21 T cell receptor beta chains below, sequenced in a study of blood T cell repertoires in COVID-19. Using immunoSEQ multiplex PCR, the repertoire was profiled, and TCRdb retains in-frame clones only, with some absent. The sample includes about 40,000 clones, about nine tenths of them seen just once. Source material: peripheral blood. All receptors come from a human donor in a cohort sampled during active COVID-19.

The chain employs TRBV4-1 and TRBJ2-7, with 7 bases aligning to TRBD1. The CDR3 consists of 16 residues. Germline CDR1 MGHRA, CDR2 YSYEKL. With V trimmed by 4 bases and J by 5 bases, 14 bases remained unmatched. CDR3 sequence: CASSRVAGTVADEQYF. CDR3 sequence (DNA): TGCGCCAGCAGCCGAGTAGCCGGGACAGTGGCGGACGAGCAGTACTTC.

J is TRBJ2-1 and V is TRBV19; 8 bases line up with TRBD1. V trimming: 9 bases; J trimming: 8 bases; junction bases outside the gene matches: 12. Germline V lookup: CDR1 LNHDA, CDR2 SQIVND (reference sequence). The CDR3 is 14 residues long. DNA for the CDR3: TGTGCCAGCCAGACAGGGGTAGGGCCTCATGAGCAGTTCTTC. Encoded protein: CASQTGVGPHEQFF.

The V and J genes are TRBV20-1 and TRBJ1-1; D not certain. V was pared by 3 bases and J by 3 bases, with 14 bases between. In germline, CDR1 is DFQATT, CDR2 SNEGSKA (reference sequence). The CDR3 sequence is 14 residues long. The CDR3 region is CSASSGEAHTEAFF. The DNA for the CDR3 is TGCAGTGCTAGTTCTGGCGAAGCGCACACTGAAGCTTTCTTT.

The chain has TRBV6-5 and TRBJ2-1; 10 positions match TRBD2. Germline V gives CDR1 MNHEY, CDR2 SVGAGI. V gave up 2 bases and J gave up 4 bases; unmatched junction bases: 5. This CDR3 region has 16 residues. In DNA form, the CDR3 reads TGTGCCAGCAGTTACCGGGTACTAGCGGGGTACAATGAGCAGTTCTTC. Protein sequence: CASSYRVLAGYNEQFF.

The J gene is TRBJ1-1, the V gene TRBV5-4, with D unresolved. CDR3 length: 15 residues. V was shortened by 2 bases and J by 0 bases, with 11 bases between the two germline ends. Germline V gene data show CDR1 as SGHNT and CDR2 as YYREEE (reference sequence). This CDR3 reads CASSFLDQVNTEAFF. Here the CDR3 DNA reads TGTGCCAGCAGCTTCCTCGATCAGGTGAACACTGAAGCTTTCTTT.

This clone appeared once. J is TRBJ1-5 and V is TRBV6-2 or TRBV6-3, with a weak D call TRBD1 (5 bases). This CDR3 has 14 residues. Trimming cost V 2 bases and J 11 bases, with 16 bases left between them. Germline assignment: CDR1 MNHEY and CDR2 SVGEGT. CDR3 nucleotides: TGTGCCAGCAGTTACGGGACGGGGGTTTCGTCCCAGCATTTT. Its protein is CASSYGTGVSSQHF.

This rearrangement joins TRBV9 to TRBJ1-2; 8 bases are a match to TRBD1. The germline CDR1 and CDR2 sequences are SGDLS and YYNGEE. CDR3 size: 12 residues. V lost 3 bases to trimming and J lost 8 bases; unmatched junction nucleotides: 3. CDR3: CASSGTGRGYTF. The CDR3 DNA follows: TGTGCCAGCAGCGGGACAGGGCGAGGCTACACCTTC. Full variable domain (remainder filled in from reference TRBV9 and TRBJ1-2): DSGVTQTPKHLITATGQRVTLRCSPRSGDLSVYWYQQSLDQGLQFLIQYYNGEERAKGNILERFSAQQFPDLHSELNLSSLELGDSALYFCASSGTGRGYTFGSGTRLTVV.

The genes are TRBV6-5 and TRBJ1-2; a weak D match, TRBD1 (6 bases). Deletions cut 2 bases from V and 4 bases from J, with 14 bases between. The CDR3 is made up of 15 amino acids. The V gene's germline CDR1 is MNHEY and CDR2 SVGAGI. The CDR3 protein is CASSYVSRGGYGYTF. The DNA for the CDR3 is TGTGCCAGCAGTTACGTAAGCAGGGGTGGCTATGGCTACACCTTC.

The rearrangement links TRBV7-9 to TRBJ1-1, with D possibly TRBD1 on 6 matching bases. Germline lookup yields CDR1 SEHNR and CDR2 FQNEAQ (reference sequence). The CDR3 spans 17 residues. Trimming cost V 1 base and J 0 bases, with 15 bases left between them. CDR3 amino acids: CASSLVRDIFMNTEAFF. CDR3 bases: TGTGCCAGCAGCTTAGTTAGGGACATCTTCATGAACACTGAAGCTTTCTTT. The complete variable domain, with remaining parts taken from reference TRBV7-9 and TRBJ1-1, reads DTGVSQNPRHKITKRGQNVTFRCDPISEHNRLYWYRQTLGQGPEFLTYFQNEAQLEKSRLLSDRFSAERPKGSFSTLEIQRTEQGDSAMYLCASSLVRDIFMNTEAFFGQGTRLTVV.

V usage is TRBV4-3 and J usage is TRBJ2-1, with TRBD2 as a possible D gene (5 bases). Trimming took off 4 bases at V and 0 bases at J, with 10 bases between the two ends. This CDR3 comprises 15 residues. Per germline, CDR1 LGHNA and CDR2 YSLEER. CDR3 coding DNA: TGCGCCAGCAGCCCCGGACTGGGCTCCTACAATGAGCAGTTCTTC. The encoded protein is CASSPGLGSYNEQFF.

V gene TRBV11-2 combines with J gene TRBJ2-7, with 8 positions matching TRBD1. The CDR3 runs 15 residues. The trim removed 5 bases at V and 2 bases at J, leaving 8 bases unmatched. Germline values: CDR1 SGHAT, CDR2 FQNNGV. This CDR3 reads CASSSIRDRPYEQYF. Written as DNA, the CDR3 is TGTGCCAGCAGCAGCATACGGGACAGGCCCTACGAGCAGTACTTC.

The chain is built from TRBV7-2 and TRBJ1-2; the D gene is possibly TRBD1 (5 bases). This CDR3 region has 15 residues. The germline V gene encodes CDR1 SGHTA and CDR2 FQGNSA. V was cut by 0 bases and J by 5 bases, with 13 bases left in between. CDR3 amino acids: CASSLAGGEAYGYTF. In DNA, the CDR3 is TGTGCCAGCAGCTTAGCCGGGGGGGAAGCTTATGGCTACACCTTC. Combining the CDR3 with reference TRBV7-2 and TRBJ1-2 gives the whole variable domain GAGVSQSPSNKVTEKGKDVELRCDPISGHTALYWYRQSLGQGLEFLIYFQGNSAPDKSGLPSDRFSAERTGGSVSTLTIQRTQQEDSAVYLCASSLAGGEAYGYTFGSGTRLTVV.

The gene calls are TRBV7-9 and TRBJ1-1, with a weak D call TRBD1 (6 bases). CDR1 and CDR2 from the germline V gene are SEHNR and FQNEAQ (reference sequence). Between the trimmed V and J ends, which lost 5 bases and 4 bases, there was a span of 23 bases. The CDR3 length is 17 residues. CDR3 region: CASSPNWQGPRGTEAFF. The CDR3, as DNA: TGTGCCAGCAGCCCGAATTGGCAGGGGCCTCGGGGCACTGAAGCTTTCTTT.

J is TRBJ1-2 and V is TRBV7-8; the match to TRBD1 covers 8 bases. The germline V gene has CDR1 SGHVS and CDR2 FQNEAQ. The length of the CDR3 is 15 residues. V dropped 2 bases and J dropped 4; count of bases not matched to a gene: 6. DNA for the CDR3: TGTGCCAGCAGCTTAACGGGACAGGAGATCTATGGCTACACCTTC. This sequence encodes CASSLTGQEIYGYTF.

Here the CDR3 DNA reads TGTGCCAGTAGTATAGGGGCAGCCTACGAGCAGTACTTC. As protein: CASSIGAAYEQYF. This chain joins TRBV19 and TRBJ2-7; D is ambiguous. The length of the CDR3 is 13 residues. V was cut by 1 base and J by 2 bases, with 6 bases left in between. Germline assignment: CDR1 LNHDA and CDR2 SQIVND (reference sequence). The variable domain in full, completed from reference TRBV19 and TRBJ2-7, reads DGGITQSPKYLFRKEGQNVTLSCEQNLNHDAMYWYRQDPGQGLRLIYYSQIVNDFQKGDIAEGYSVSREKKESFPLTVTSAQKNPTAFYLCASSIGAAYEQYFGPGTRLTVT.

DNA of the CDR3: TGTGCCAGCAGCACCGGGACAGCTTACGAGCAGTACTTC. Its translation: CASSTGTAYEQYF. The V and J genes are TRBV6-6 and TRBJ2-7; 7 nucleotides agree with TRBD1. The CDR3 is 13 residues long. Trimming at V came to 6 bases and at J to 4 bases, leaving 6 bases not matched to a gene. Germline-derived CDR1 and CDR2 are MNHNY and SVGAGI (reference sequence).

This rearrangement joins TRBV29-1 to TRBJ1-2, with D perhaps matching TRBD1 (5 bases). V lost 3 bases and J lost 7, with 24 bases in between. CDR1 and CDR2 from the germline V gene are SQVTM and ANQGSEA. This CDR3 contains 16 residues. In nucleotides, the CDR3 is TGCAGCGTTGACGCTACTCGGACAACCTCAGGTGGTGGCTACACCTTC. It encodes CSVDATRTTSGGGYTF.

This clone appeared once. CDR3 DNA: TGCGCCAGCAGCCTGGGACAGGGTTACGAGCAGTACTTC. Translated: CASSLGQGYEQYF. The V gene is TRBV4-1, the J gene TRBJ2-7, with 9 bases matching TRBD1. Germline-derived CDR1 and CDR2 are MGHRA and YSYEKL. This CDR3 contains 13 residues. The ends lost 4 bases at V and 4 bases at J; junction bases unmatched: 2.

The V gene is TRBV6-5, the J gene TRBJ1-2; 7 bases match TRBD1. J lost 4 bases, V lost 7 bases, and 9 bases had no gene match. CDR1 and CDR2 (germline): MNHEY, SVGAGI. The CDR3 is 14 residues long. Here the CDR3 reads CASIPRTGFYGYTF. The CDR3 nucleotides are TGTGCCAGCATCCCCCGGACAGGATTCTATGGCTACACCTTC.

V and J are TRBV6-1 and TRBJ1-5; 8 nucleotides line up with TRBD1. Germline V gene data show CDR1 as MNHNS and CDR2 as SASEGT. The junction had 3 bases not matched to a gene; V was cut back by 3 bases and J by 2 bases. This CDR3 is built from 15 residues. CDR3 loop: CASSEWGQGNQPQHF. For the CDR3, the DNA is TGTGCCAGCAGTGAGTGGGGACAGGGCAATCAGCCCCAGCATTTT.

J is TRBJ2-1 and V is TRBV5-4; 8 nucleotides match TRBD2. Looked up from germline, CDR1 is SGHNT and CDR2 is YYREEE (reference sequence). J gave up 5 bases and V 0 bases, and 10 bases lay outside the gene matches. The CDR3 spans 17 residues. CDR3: CASSLAPAGGSDNEQFF. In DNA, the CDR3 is TGTGCCAGCAGCTTGGCCCCCGCGGGGGGATCGGACAATGAGCAGTTCTTC.